This TCR beta chain stems from a study of a mutant IDH1 vaccine in newly diagnosed glioma. Germline V gene data show CDR1 as KGHSH and CDR2 as LQKENI. V was cut by 4 bases and J by 4 bases, with 16 bases left in between. CDR3 size: 15 residues. Study results and limitations: Overall, 85% to 95% of patients had vaccine-induced immune responses.

This table comes from immunoSEQ multiplex PCR, and its TCRdb copy is limited to in-frame clones, with some not included. Among approximately 35,000 clones listed, roughly 90% were seen once. A single count supports this clone. The target antigen is unknown. Described time point: week 23, last vaccination. One vaccine dose held 300 ug of mutant IDH1 20-mer peptide and came with topical imiquimod. V is TRBV18 and J is TRBJ1-1; D may be TRBD1 (6 bases). The TCR was taken from a man aged 35-49 years with glioma. The sample here was PBMCs, taken from a glioma patient whose treatment included an IDH1 peptide vaccine. CDR3 region: CASSREQGPGTEAFF. The CDR3 DNA is TGTGCCAGCTCACGGGAACAGGGACCCGGCACTGAAGCTTTCTTT.